The 24 T cell receptor beta chains below come from one sample, sequenced in a study of radiotherapy plus CTLA-4 blockade in lung cancer. Some clones are missing from TCRdb's copy, which holds only in-frame ones; the method was immunoSEQ multiplex PCR. The sample has about 62,000 clones, approximately 77% seen once. Sequenced here: peripheral blood, sampled from a patient treated with radiotherapy plus ipilimumab. The origin of the receptors is a human donor with non-small cell lung cancer who had a complete response to radiotherapy plus ipilimumab.

This clone was seen only a few times. The V gene is TRBV6-1, the J gene TRBJ2-7, with D possibly being TRBD2 (5 bases). The CDR3 runs 13 residues. Trimming removed 4 bases from V and 5 bases from J, with 12 bases in between. Germline V lookup: CDR1 MNHNS, CDR2 SASEGT. The CDR3 loop reads CASSVLLGNEQYV. CDR3 DNA: TGTGCCAGCAGTGTCCTACTAGGGAACGAGCAGTACGTC.

This chain uses TRBV6-1 with TRBJ2-2, with 7 bases matching TRBD2. Germline V gene lookup returns CDR1 MNHNS and CDR2 SASEGT. The CDR3 has 15 residues. V gave up 5 bases and J gave up 0 bases; unmatched junction bases: 3. CDR3 nucleotide sequence: TGTGCCAGCAGTCCACTAGCGTCGAACACCGGGGAGCTGTTTTTT. Amino acid sequence: CASSPLASNTGELFF.

This sequence joins TRBV6-6 and TRBJ1-4; no definite D call. The V end was cut by 5 bases, the J end by 5 bases, with 3 bases between. Germline-derived CDR1 and CDR2 are MNHNY and SVGAGI (reference sequence). There are 11 residues in the CDR3. The CDR3 region has the DNA TGTGCCAGCAGTCTGAATGAAAAACTGTTTTTT. As protein: CASSLNEKLFF.

This clone was seen a few times. The rearrangement uses TRBV4-1 and TRBJ1-4; D is undetermined. Germline values: CDR1 MGHRA, CDR2 YSYEKL. Trimming stripped 1 base from V and 0 bases from J, with 9 bases between. The CDR3 has 16 amino acids. The CDR3 loop reads CASSQGKDATNEKLFF. The CDR3 bases are TGCGCCAGCAGCCAAGGGAAAGATGCAACTAATGAAAAACTGTTTTTT.

The genes are TRBV18 and TRBJ1-3, with a tentative D call TRBD1 (6 bases). V dropped 2 bases and J dropped 0 bases, with 11 bases sitting between them. The germline V gene encodes CDR1 KGHSH and CDR2 LQKENI. The CDR3 extends over 16 amino acids. The CDR3 bases are TGTGCCAGCTCACCAAGGACAGCTCCCTCTGGAAACACCATATATTTT. It encodes CASSPRTAPSGNTIYF. Looking up the rest from reference TRBV18 and TRBJ1-3 gives the full variable domain: NAGVMQNPRHLVRRRGQEARLRCSPMKGHSHVYWYRQLPEEGLKFMVYLQKENIIDESGMPKERFSAEFPKEGPSILRIQQVVRGDSAAYFCASSPRTAPSGNTIYFGEGSWLTVV.

The genes are TRBV6-5 and TRBJ2-7, with TRBD1 identical over 7 bases. The CDR3 runs to 13 residues. From germline, CDR1 is MNHEY and CDR2 SVGAGI. V dropped 8 bases and J dropped 3; count of bases not matched to a gene: 7. Here the CDR3 reads CASQEQGSYEQYV. CDR3 DNA sequence: TGTGCCAGCCAAGAACAGGGGAGCTACGAGCAGTACGTC.

The gene calls are TRBV7-9 and TRBJ1-4; a possible D gene is TRBD1 (6 bases). CDR1 and CDR2 from the germline V gene are SEHNR and FQNEAQ (reference sequence). V was cut by 5 bases and J by 6 bases, with 19 bases left in between. The CDR3 is 16 residues long. The CDR3: CASSTWDKGIYEKLFF. The CDR3 nucleotides read TGTGCCAGCAGCACATGGGACAAGGGGATCTATGAAAAACTGTTTTTT.

On this clone itself: The junction departs from the called germline gene at one end, perhaps through a read error. V is TRBV9 and J is TRBJ2-1; 11 bases agree with TRBD2. The CDR3 runs 13 residues. Germline loops: CDR1 SGDLS, CDR2 YYNGEE. The CDR3 nucleotides are TGTGCCAGTAGCGGGAGGGCCCTCGGTGAGCAGTTCTTC. Translating it yields CASSGRALGEQFF.

V gene TRBV4-1 combines with J gene TRBJ1-2; the D is unclear. The CDR3 is 15 residues long. The V gene's germline CDR1 is MGHRA and CDR2 YSYEKL. V was shortened by 3 bases and J by 0 bases, with 11 bases between the two germline ends. The chain's CDR3 is CASSHEQRANYGYTF. DNA of the CDR3: TGCGCCAGCAGCCACGAACAGCGAGCTAACTATGGCTACACCTTC.

A few counts support this clone. The V gene is TRBV11-3, the J gene TRBJ2-5, with TRBD1 identical over 8 bases. J lost 0 bases, V lost 5 bases, and 5 bases had no gene match. CDR1 and CDR2 (germline): SGHNT, YENEEA. The CDR3 length is 15 residues. The CDR3 bases are TGTGCCAGCAGCACCGGACAGGGCAACCAAGAGACCCAGTACTTC. It yields the protein CASSTGQGNQETQYF.

The chain links TRBV18 to TRBJ2-5; 10 positions match TRBD2. The CDR3 runs to 18 residues. Looked up from germline, CDR1 is KGHSH and CDR2 is LQKENI. V trimming: 0 bases; J trimming: 5 bases; junction bases outside the gene matches: 12. CDR3: CASSPPRRSGRELETQYF. The CDR3 nucleotides read TGTGCCAGCTCACCACCGAGGAGAAGCGGGAGGGAATTGGAGACCCAGTACTTC.

This chain links TRBV19 with TRBJ1-4; no firm D call. Between the trimmed V and J ends, which lost 6 bases and 8 bases, there was a span of 10 bases. The CDR3 spans 12 residues. Germline assignment: CDR1 LNHDA and CDR2 SQIVND (reference sequence). CDR3 in amino acids: CASSVSREKLFF. The CDR3 DNA sequence: TGTGCCAGTAGCGTCTCCAGGGAAAAACTGTTTTTT.

This chain connects TRBV19 to TRBJ2-3; 7 nucleotides match TRBD2. The CDR3 totals 16 residues. CDR1 and CDR2 from the germline V gene are LNHDA and SQIVND (reference sequence). V shed 5 bases, J shed 2 bases, and the junction held 10 bases outside the gene matches. CDR3 nucleotide sequence: TGTGCCAGTAGTCCCCCCCCGGGGGGAATCACAGATACGCAGTATTTT. This codes for CASSPPPGGITDTQYF.

The chain employs TRBV7-2 and TRBJ2-2; weak D call: TRBD1 (6 bases). The CDR3 spans 13 residues. CDR1 and CDR2 from the germline V gene are SGHTA and FQGNSA. V was cut by 4 bases and J by 5 bases, with 8 bases left in between. The CDR3 protein is CASSSTGTGELFF. For the CDR3, the DNA is TGTGCCAGCAGCTCTACAGGGACCGGGGAGCTGTTTTTT. The whole variable domain, filled in from reference TRBV7-2 and TRBJ2-2, reads GAGVSQSPSNKVTEKGKDVELRCDPISGHTALYWYRQSLGQGLEFLIYFQGNSAPDKSGLPSDRFSAERTGGSVSTLTIQRTQQEDSAVYLCASSSTGTGELFFGEGSRLTVL.

The chain links TRBV5-1 to TRBJ2-4; the match to TRBD2 covers 15 bases. J gave up 0 bases and V 2 bases, and 3 bases lay outside the gene matches. The CDR3 has 18 amino acids. In germline, CDR1 is SGHRS, CDR2 YFSETQ. CDR3 residues: CASSFGLAGGLAKNIQYF. The CDR3 nucleotides are TGCGCCAGCAGCTTTGGACTAGCGGGAGGGTTAGCCAAAAACATTCAGTACTTC.

This sequence joins TRBV7-2 and TRBJ2-1; 7 bases align to TRBD2. Looked up from germline, CDR1 is SGHTA and CDR2 is FQGNSA. After removal of 5 bases from V and 0 bases from J, the junction contained 13 bases not matched to a gene. The CDR3 has 18 amino acids. CDR3 residues: CASSPLGWRGSSYNEQFF. The CDR3 nucleotides read TGTGCCAGCAGCCCTCTAGGGTGGCGGGGGTCCTCCTACAATGAGCAGTTCTTC.

The genes are TRBV29-1 and TRBJ1-2; tentative D call: TRBD1 (5 bases). V was trimmed by 0 bases and J by 8 bases, leaving 13 bases between them. Germline assignment: CDR1 SQVTM and CDR2 ANQGSEA. The CDR3 runs to 13 residues. The CDR3, as DNA: TGCAGCGTTGAAGACTACAGGACCCCGGGCTACACCTTC. Its protein is CSVEDYRTPGYTF.

The chain has TRBV29-1 and TRBJ1-4, with 9 nucleotides matching TRBD1. J gave up 8 bases and V 3 bases, and 4 bases lay outside the gene matches. Germline lookup yields CDR1 SQVTM and CDR2 ANQGSEA. The CDR3 consists of 13 residues. The chain's CDR3 is CSVEGTGTEKLFF. The CDR3 coding sequence is TGCAGCGTTGAGGGGACAGGGACAGAAAAACTGTTTTTT.

This clone appeared a few times. The genes are TRBV6-6 and TRBJ1-1, with 7 bases that match TRBD1. Germline trimming cut 3 bases from V and 0 bases from J; bases unmatched to any gene: 4. CDR3 length: 15 residues. Germline V gene data show CDR1 as MNHNY and CDR2 as SVGAGI (reference sequence). In nucleotides, the CDR3 is TGTGCCAGCAGTTATGGGACAGCTATGAACACTGAAGCTTTCTTT. Protein sequence: CASSYGTAMNTEAFF.

The rearrangement links TRBV29-1 to TRBJ1-2; D may be TRBD1 (6 bases). This CDR3 comprises 14 residues. Germline V CDR1 and CDR2: SQVTM, ANQGSEA. V was trimmed by 0 bases and J by 8 bases, leaving 16 bases between them. The CDR3 region is CSVEEEEGGKGYTF. The DNA for the CDR3 is TGCAGCGTTGAAGAGGAGGAGGGGGGAAAGGGCTACACCTTC.

This chain links TRBV5-1 with TRBJ2-3; 10 nucleotides align to TRBD1. The CDR3 is 16 amino acids. The germline gives CDR1 SGHRS, CDR2 YFSETQ. J lost 6 bases, V lost 4 bases, and 11 bases had no gene match. The CDR3: CASSISGTGVEDTQYF. Written as DNA, the CDR3 is TGCGCCAGCAGCATATCCGGGACAGGGGTAGAGGATACGCAGTATTTT.

V is TRBV5-1 and J is TRBJ1-2; perhaps TRBD1 as D (5 bases). CDR3 length: 12 amino acids. Between the trimmed V and J ends, which lost 1 base and 7 bases, there was a span of 8 bases. The germline CDR1 and CDR2 sequences are SGHRS and YFSETQ. CDR3 nucleotide sequence: TGCGCCAGCAGCTTGTACGGGGCTGGCTACACCTTC. Its translation is CASSLYGAGYTF.

The chain uses TRBV5-4 and TRBJ1-3, with D perhaps TRBD1 (5 bases). This CDR3 comprises 16 residues. Germline values: CDR1 SGHNT, CDR2 YYREEE (reference sequence). Trimming pared 3 bases from V and 1 base from J, leaving 14 bases between. This CDR3 reads CASSSRQSGSGNTIYF. As DNA, the CDR3 is TGTGCCAGCAGCTCTCGACAGTCGGGTTCTGGAAACACCATATATTTT. Full variable domain (remainder filled in from reference TRBV5-4 and TRBJ1-3): ETGVTQSPTHLIKTRGQQVTLRCSSQSGHNTVSWYQQALGQGPQFIFQYYREEENGRGNFPPRFSGLQFPNYSSELNVNALELDDSALYLCASSSRQSGSGNTIYFGEGSWLTVV.

This chain uses TRBV7-9 with TRBJ2-5; D is undetermined. The CDR3 runs 14 residues. Germline CDR1 and CDR2: SEHNR and FQNEAQ (reference sequence). V was cut by 6 bases and J by 2 bases, with 13 bases left in between. CDR3 bases: TGTGCCAGCAGTCGCTTCCCCCAGCAAGAGACCCAGTACTTC. Translated, it gives CASSRFPQQETQYF.